This is a list of T cell receptor beta chains from one sample in a study of T cell responses to AZD1222 COVID-19 vaccine. Produced via immunoSEQ multiplex PCR; TCRdb's table is partial and in-frame only. The sample comprises about 170,000 clones, more than 85% of which are singletons, and 3% to 5% rests with the top ten. This sample comprised peripheral blood, obtained on day 0 of AZD1222 vaccination. These receptors came from an adult in good health. Each CDR3 is given with its conserved first and last residue. The order of the fields is V gene, J gene, D gene, clone size, CDR3 protein, CDR3 DNA. D genes are given only for firm matches. The size entry is marked missing in some rows and otherwise reads once, few, many or a size class.

TRBV7-2	TRBJ2-5	NA	NA	CASSLGGLRRRTQYF	TGTGCCAGCAGCTTAGGTGGGCTCCGCCGTCGGACCCAGTACTTC
TRBV14	TRBJ1-2	NA	NA	CASSRTDYGYTF	TGTGCCAGCAGCCGCACAGACTATGGCTACACCTTC
TRBV29-1	TRBJ2-7	TRBD1	NA	CSVDWDRVEQYF	TGCAGCGTTGATTGGGACAGGGTGGAGCAGTACTTC
TRBV9	TRBJ1-1	TRBD1	NA	CASSVAGQGVTEAFF	TGTGCCAGCAGCGTAGCTGGACAGGGGGTCACTGAAGCTTTCTTT
TRBV6-1	TRBJ1-1	NA	NA	CASSEEIYTEAFF	TGTGCCAGCAGTGAAGAAATTTACACTGAAGCTTTCTTT
TRBV5-1	TRBJ1-1	NA	NA	CASRSTTDTEAFF	TGCGCCAGCAGGTCGACGACGGACACTGAAGCTTTCTTT
TRBV12-3/TRBV12-4	TRBJ1-1	NA	NA	CASSTGYLTEAFF	TGTGCCAGCAGTACAGGGTATCTGACTGAAGCTTTCTTT
TRBV7-2	TRBJ2-7	NA	NA	CASSFGTWSSYEQYF	TGTGCCAGCAGCTTCGGCACCTGGAGCTCCTACGAGCAGTACTTC
TRBV11-2	TRBJ2-1	NA	NA	CASSSRLGRNSYNEQFF	TGTGCCAGCAGCTCCAGGCTAGGCCGAAACTCCTACAATGAGCAGTTCTTC
TRBV6-5	TRBJ1-3	NA	NA	CASSSGQGGNTIYF	TGTGCCAGCAGTTCAGGTCAAGGGGGAAACACCATATATTTT
TRBV2	TRBJ1-2	TRBD1	NA	CASIRDREINYGYTF	TGTGCCAGCATCCGGGACAGGGAAATTAACTATGGCTACACCTTC
TRBV7-8	TRBJ1-1	NA	NA	CASSFGFLLGVNTEAFF	TGTGCCAGCAGCTTTGGCTTTTTGCTGGGGGTTAACACTGAAGCTTTCTTT
TRBV27	TRBJ2-3	TRBD2	once	CASSFRLAGGRSDTQYF	TGTGCCAGCAGTTTCCGGCTAGCGGGGGGGCGCTCAGATACGCAGTATTTT
TRBV30	TRBJ1-1	TRBD1	once	CALKRTGSSYIF	TGTGCCTTGAAACGGACAGGGAGTTCCTATATCTTT
TRBV27	TRBJ1-5	TRBD1	NA	CASRQRQGNYSNQPQHF	TGTGCCAGCAGACAGCGACAGGGCAACTATAGCAATCAGCCCCAGCATTTT
TRBV6-5	TRBJ1-1	NA	NA	CASSDLEQTEAFF	TGTGCCAGCAGCGACCTAGAGCAGACTGAAGCTTTCTTT
TRBV12-3/TRBV12-4	TRBJ1-1	NA	NA	CASSFSAYTEAFF	TGTGCCAGCAGTTTTTCGGCCTACACTGAAGCTTTCTTT
TRBV12-3/TRBV12-4	TRBJ1-1	NA	NA	CATPGFYTEAFF	TGTGCTACCCCAGGGTTTTACACTGAAGCTTTCTTT
TRBV11-2	TRBJ2-1	NA	NA	CASSLGYRADSSYNEQFF	TGTGCCAGCAGCTTAGGTTACAGGGCCGACAGCTCCTACAATGAGCAGTTCTTC
TRBV11-3	TRBJ2-2	TRBD1	NA	CASSHDRVSGELFF	TGTGCCAGCAGCCACGACAGGGTATCCGGGGAGCTGTTTTTT
TRBV14	TRBJ1-3	NA	NA	CASSPGNTIYF	TGTGCCAGCAGCCCGGGAAACACCATATATTTT
TRBV27	TRBJ2-7	NA	NA	CASSSSPRPSTYEQYF	TGTGCCAGCAGTTCCTCCCCCCGACCAAGTACCTACGAGCAGTACTTC
TRBV7-9	TRBJ1-2	NA	NA	CASSLDEGRSEGYTF	TGTGCCAGCAGCTTAGATGAGGGACGGTCGGAGGGCTACACCTTC
TRBV16	TRBJ2-1	NA	NA	CASSQGLSYYNEQFF	TGTGCCAGCAGCCAAGGTCTCTCCTACTACAATGAGCAGTTCTTC
TRBV20-1	TRBJ1-4	NA	NA	CSASSGPNEKLFF	TGCAGTGCTAGTTCAGGACCTAATGAAAAACTGTTTTTT
TRBV3-1/TRBV3-2	TRBJ2-1	NA	NA	CASSQDGATGAKQFF	TGTGCCAGCAGCCAAGATGGGGCGACGGGAGCAAAGCAGTTCTTC
TRBV6-1	TRBJ2-6	NA	NA	CASSESGRWEFSGANVLTF	TGTGCCAGCAGTGAATCTGGCAGGTGGGAATTCTCTGGGGCCAACGTCCTGACTTTC
TRBV27	TRBJ2-3	TRBD2	NA	CASSSWVAGDHTDTQYF	TGTGCCAGCAGTTCTTGGGTAGCGGGAGACCACACAGATACGCAGTATTTT
TRBV10-2	TRBJ1-2	NA	NA	CASSESRFYNYGYTF	TGCGCCAGCAGTGAGTCCAGATTCTATAACTATGGCTACACCTTC
TRBV11-3	TRBJ2-1	NA	NA	CASSFSGTNEQFF	TGTGCCAGCAGCTTCAGCGGCACCAATGAGCAGTTCTTC
TRBV10-1	TRBJ1-1	TRBD1	NA	CASRPGQGETTEAFF	TGCGCCAGCAGGCCGGGACAGGGCGAGACAACTGAAGCTTTCTTT
TRBV7-9	TRBJ1-4	NA	NA	CASSLPNWTSEKLFF	TGTGCCAGCAGCTTACCAAACTGGACCTCGGAAAAACTGTTTTTT
TRBV4-1	TRBJ2-7	TRBD2	NA	CASSQQGVAGEGAYEQYF	TGCGCCAGCAGCCAGCAAGGGGTAGCGGGAGAGGGCGCCTACGAGCAGTACTTC
TRBV6-4	TRBJ2-2	NA	NA	CASSKLANSPTGELFF	TGTGCCAGCAGTAAGCTAGCCAATTCTCCCACCGGGGAGCTGTTTTTT
TRBV12-3/TRBV12-4	TRBJ1-2	NA	NA	CASSPVADGYTF	TGTGCCAGCAGCCCCGTGGCAGATGGCTACACCTTC
TRBV28	TRBJ1-4	NA	NA	CASSLIREKLFF	TGTGCCAGCAGTTTGATTCGGGAAAAACTGTTTTTT
TRBV19	TRBJ1-1	NA	many	CASSIGGGLQNTEAFF	TGTGCCAGTAGTATAGGGGGGGGACTCCAGAACACTGAAGCTTTCTTT
TRBV28	TRBJ2-5	TRBD1	NA	CASSGQGETQYF	TGTGCCAGCAGCGGACAGGGGGAGACCCAGTACTTC
TRBV7-9	TRBJ1-2	NA	NA	CASSWVGGALRTYGYTF	TGTGCCAGCAGCTGGGTCGGGGGGGCGCTAAGGACATATGGCTACACCTTC
TRBV7-9	TRBJ1-3	TRBD1	NA	CASSLQGGSGNTIYF	TGTGCCAGCAGCTTACAGGGGGGCTCTGGAAACACCATATATTTT